These 31 T cell receptor beta chains share one sample of origin, sequenced in a study of T cells after yellow fever vaccination. In TCRdb, the 5' RACE reads were re-called with MiXCR into one record per CDR3 protein. The table has approximately 150,000 distinct CDR3 sequences, over 7% seen once. The sequenced sample was CD4+ T cells sorted from PBMCs, obtained 5 days after the yellow fever booster vaccination. The origin of the receptors is a man aged 25-45 years who received the YFV17D yellow fever vaccine.

This clonotype was found many times. The junction differs from germline at one of its ends, possibly a read error. The chain joins TRBV7-7 to TRBJ2-1; tentatively, D is TRBD2 (5 bases). Germline values: CDR1 SSHAT, CDR2 FNYEAQ (reference sequence). This CDR3 spans 13 amino acids. The CDR3 DNA reads as TGTGCTAGCAGCCTTACTAGCTACAATGAGCAGTTCTTC. It is translated as CASSLTSYNEQFF.

In its sample, this clonotype was seen a few times. The V call is TRBV5-1, the J call TRBJ2-1; 7 bases agree with TRBD2. The trim removed 0 bases at V and 5 bases at J, leaving 5 bases unmatched. Germline-derived CDR1 and CDR2 are SGHRS and YFSETQ. The CDR3 runs 15 residues. This CDR3 is CASSLGTRDDNEQFF. CDR3 DNA: TGCGCCAGCAGCTTGGGGACTAGGGACGACAATGAGCAGTTCTTC.

This clonotype came up many times. The CDR3 DNA reads TGTGCCAGCGGGGACTACGAGCAGTACTTC. Translated: CASGDYEQYF. V and J are TRBV3-1 and TRBJ2-7; D call uncertain. Germline values: CDR1 LGHDT, CDR2 YNNKEL (reference sequence). The V end lost 8 bases, the J end lost 3 bases, and 5 bases lay between the germline ends. CDR3 length equals 10 residues.

This clonotype was seen at least ten times. The genes are TRBV30 and TRBJ2-5; 8 bases agree with TRBD2. Germline lookup yields CDR1 GTSNPN and CDR2 SVGIG (reference sequence). J was trimmed by 5 bases and V by 0 bases; bases with no gene match: 11. The CDR3 runs to 16 residues. CDR3: CAWSVGLAGLRETQYF. The CDR3 nucleotides read TGTGCCTGGAGTGTGGGTTTAGCGGGACTGCGTGAGACCCAGTACTTC.

This clonotype was recorded at least ten times. This chain links TRBV5-1 with TRBJ2-1; 10 nucleotides align to TRBD2. The V gene's germline CDR1 is SGHRS and CDR2 YFSETQ. J lost 12 bases, V lost 0 bases, and 3 bases had no gene match. The CDR3 sequence is 13 residues long. As DNA, the CDR3 is TGCGCCAGCAGCTTGGCAGCGGGAGGGCCGCAGTTCTTC. It encodes CASSLAAGGPQFF.

Comments on this clonotype: The junction departs from germline at one end; a sequencing error may be responsible. The chain couples TRBV5-1 to TRBJ2-7; 8 bases agree with TRBD2. The CDR3 is 14 amino acids. Germline V gives CDR1 SGHRS, CDR2 YFSETQ. The CDR3 sequence is CASSLAGLAYEQHF. The CDR3 region has the DNA TGCGCCAGCAGCTTGGCCGGACTAGCCTACGAGCAGCACTTC.

Ten or more counts support this clonotype. This sequence joins TRBV20-1 and TRBJ2-7; D assignment may be TRBD1 or TRBD2 (6 bases each). The V gene lost 3 bases and the J gene lost 2 bases, with 14 bases spanning the gap. Germline CDR1 and CDR2: DFQATT and SNEGSKA (reference sequence). The CDR3 is made up of 14 amino acids. DNA for the CDR3: TGCAGTGCTAGCGTCACAGGGACTCCCTACGAGCAGTACTTC. Its protein is CSASVTGTPYEQYF.

Remarks on this clonotype: A much larger clone is a single base away; this may be a read error. This chain links TRBV20-1 with TRBJ1-5; 7 bases line up with TRBD1. The CDR3 consists of 12 residues. The germline V gene encodes CDR1 DFQATT and CDR2 SNEGSKA (reference sequence). V lost 6 bases and J lost 4; bases outside the gene matches: 3. This CDR3 reads CSAKQGNQPQHF. The CDR3 DNA follows: TGCAGTGCCAAACAGGGGAATCAGCCCCAGCATTTT.

This clonotype was recorded many times. The chain links TRBV5-6 to TRBJ1-1; D is ambiguous. V dropped 1 base and J dropped 4 bases, with 8 bases sitting between them. Germline V lookup: CDR1 SGHDT, CDR2 YYEEEE. The CDR3 loop spans 13 amino acids. The CDR3 reads CASSLRRFTEAFF. CDR3 sequence (DNA): TGTGCCAGCAGCTTGCGCCGGTTCACTGAAGCTTTCTTT.

This clonotype was seen ten or more times. The chain combines TRBV15 with TRBJ2-5, with 7 bases matching TRBD2. The germline V gene encodes CDR1 LNHNV and CDR2 YYDKDF (reference sequence). Trimming took 1 base from V and 2 from J; bases not matched to a gene: 4. CDR3 size: 15 residues. The CDR3 is CATSRASGVQETQYF. The CDR3 nucleotides are TGTGCCACCAGCAGAGCAAGCGGGGTACAAGAGACCCAGTACTTC.

This clonotype was seen repeatedly, ten times or more. The rearrangement links TRBV4-3 to TRBJ2-7; D possibly corresponds to TRBD1 (6 bases). The V gene's germline CDR1 is LGHNA and CDR2 YSLEER. Trimming removed 0 bases at V and 6 bases at J, with 18 bases between. The CDR3 consists of 16 residues. In DNA form, the CDR3 reads TGCGCCAGCAGCCAAGATCCCCAGGGGAGTGTCTCCGAGCAGTACTTC. Translating gives CASSQDPQGSVSEQYF.

The sample holds many counts of this clonotype. This chain uses TRBV5-8 with TRBJ2-7; D is undetermined. Germline V CDR1 and CDR2: SGHTS, YDEGEE. This CDR3 has 15 residues. V was shortened by 1 base and J by 2 bases, with 13 bases between the two germline ends. The CDR3 DNA follows: TGTGCCAGCAGCTTGTATTTCGTAGGCACCTACGAGCAGTACTTC. Translating gives CASSLYFVGTYEQYF.

This clonotype was recorded many times. This chain uses TRBV7-2 with TRBJ2-7, with D maybe TRBD1 (6 bases). Germline loops: CDR1 SGHTA, CDR2 FQGNSA. Trimming removed 6 bases from V and 11 bases from J, with 17 bases in between. This CDR3 is built from 12 residues. In DNA form, the CDR3 reads TGTGCCAGCAGTCAACCAGGGGAAAGGGAGTACTTC. It translates to CASSQPGEREYF. Supplemented by reference TRBV7-2 and TRBJ2-7, the full variable domain reads GAGVSQSPSNKVTEKGKDVELRCDPISGHTALYWYRQSLGQGLEFLIYFQGNSAPDKSGLPSDRFSAERTGGSVSTLTIQRTQQEDSAVYLCASSQPGEREYFGPGTRLTVT.

The chain carries TRBV4-1 and TRBJ2-5, with 9 bases matching TRBD1. CDR3 length: 17 residues. With V trimmed by 3 bases and J by 7 bases, 15 bases remained unmatched. Germline loops: CDR1 MGHRA, CDR2 YSYEKL. Written as DNA, the CDR3 is TGCGCCAGCAGCCACGTCCCCCACTACAGGGGGCGCGTGACCCAGTACTTC. The encoded protein is CASSHVPHYRGRVTQYF.

V and J are TRBV6-5 and TRBJ2-7; D is unresolved. Deletions cut 2 bases from V and 1 base from J, with 12 bases between. Germline CDR1 reads MNHEY; CDR2 reads SVGAGI. The CDR3 is made up of 15 amino acids. CDR3 sequence reads: CASSYPLVLSYEQYF. The CDR3 nucleotides are TGTGCCAGCAGTTACCCTCTGGTGCTTTCCTACGAGCAGTACTTC.

This clonotype appeared a few times. The chain joins TRBV11-2 to TRBJ2-1, with TRBD1 matching 12 bases. Looked up from germline, CDR1 is SGHAT and CDR2 is FQNNGV. CDR3 length: 16 residues. V gave up 5 bases and J gave up 3 bases; unmatched junction bases: 5. The CDR3 sequence is CASSPRDRGRYNEQFF. CDR3 nucleotides: TGTGCCAGCAGCCCACGGGACAGGGGGCGCTACAATGAGCAGTTCTTC.

This clonotype was seen repeatedly, ten times or more. Germline and junction disagree at one end, which may indicate a read error. The chain recombines TRBV7-7 with TRBJ2-2; D unresolved. Germline V gives CDR1 SSHAT, CDR2 FNYEAQ (reference sequence). This CDR3 has 16 amino acids. For the CDR3, the DNA is TGTGCTAGCAGCTCACGCCGCGCTACCCTCACCGGGGAGCTGTTTTTT. Residues: CASSSRRATLTGELFF.

With regard to this clonotype: This clone may be a read error of a much larger clone one base away. The chain recombines TRBV7-8 with TRBJ2-5; D remains unclear. CDR3 length equals 17 residues. The germline CDR1 and CDR2 sequences are SGHVS and FQNEAQ. Trimming took off 1 base at V and 2 bases at J, with 17 bases between the two ends. In DNA, the CDR3 is TGTGCCAGCAGCTTAGTCCCCACTGGGCGGAGACAAGAGACCCAGTACTTC. It translates to CASSLVPTGRRQETQYF.

This clonotype was recorded many times. An end of the junction does not agree with germline; a read error may underlie this. The V call is TRBV6-6, the J call TRBJ2-1; 12 bases match TRBD2. The CDR3 covers 12 residues. Germline-derived CDR1 and CDR2 are MNHNY and SVGAGI (reference sequence). CDR3 DNA: TGTGCCAGCAGTAAGACTAGCGGGAGACCCATTTTC. This sequence encodes CASSKTSGRPIF.

This clonotype was recorded at least ten times. The CDR3 reads CASSASVQETQYF. The CDR3 DNA is TGCGCCAGCAGCGCCAGCGTACAAGAGACCCAGTACTTC. The genes are TRBV5-1 and TRBJ2-5; D ambiguous. CDR1 and CDR2 (germline): SGHRS, YFSETQ. V shed 4 bases and J shed 2 bases, with 9 bases lying between them. CDR3 length: 13 amino acids.

This clonotype was seen ten or more times. This chain uses TRBV7-3 with TRBJ1-1; possible D gene TRBD1, 5 bases. This CDR3 has 16 residues. Per germline, CDR1 SGHTA and CDR2 FQGTGA. V gave up 4 bases and J gave up 1 base, with 16 bases separating them. The CDR3 DNA reads TGTGCCAGCAGCTCTGGGATCGGGGCGCCGAACACTGAAGCTTTCTTT. Translated, it gives CASSSGIGAPNTEAFF.

Many counts were recorded for this clonotype. This chain uses TRBV7-9 with TRBJ2-3, with D unresolved. Germline values: CDR1 SEHNR, CDR2 FQNEAQ (reference sequence). The CDR3 is 14 residues long. Between the trimmed V and J ends, which lost 4 bases and 0 bases, there was a span of 8 bases. The CDR3 region is CASSYQLSTDTQYF. CDR3 nucleotides: TGTGCCAGCAGCTATCAACTTAGCACAGATACGCAGTATTTT.

Points on this clonotype: Given a much more abundant clone one base away, this may be a read error. CDR3 region: CASTRDRGGSPLHF. Written as DNA, the CDR3 is TGTGCCAGCACCCGGGACAGGGGAGGTTCACCCCTCCACTTT. The gene calls are TRBV27 and TRBJ1-6; 10 bases line up with TRBD1. Germline V gene data show CDR1 as MNHEY and CDR2 as SMNVEV (reference sequence). V lost 7 bases, J lost 9 bases, and 6 bases stayed unmatched. CDR3 size: 14 residues.

A word on this clonotype: A much larger clone differs by one base, so this may be a read error. The chain carries TRBV10-3 and TRBJ2-1, with TRBD2 as a possible D gene (5 bases). The CDR3 sequence is 13 residues long. Germline CDR1 and CDR2: ENHRY and SYGVKD. The CDR3 nucleotides read TGTGGCATCAACTCCGGAGGTGACAATGAGCAGTTCTTC. It yields the protein CGINSGGDNEQFF.

This clonotype was counted many times. The J gene is TRBJ2-1, the V gene TRBV27; no clear D gene. This CDR3 region has 13 residues. Between the trimmed V and J ends, which lost 10 bases and 6 bases, there was a span of 16 bases. CDR1 is MNHEY and CDR2 is SMNVEV in the germline V gene (reference sequence). This CDR3 is CATMRNSRNEQFF. As DNA, the CDR3 is TGTGCCACCATGAGGAACAGTCGCAATGAGCAGTTCTTC.

This clonotype was detected ten times or more. The chain uses TRBV24-1 and TRBJ2-1; D possibly matches TRBD1 or TRBD2 (6 bases each). Trimming removed 5 bases at V and 0 bases at J, with 13 bases between. CDR1 and CDR2 (germline): KGHDR, SFDVKD. This CDR3 has 16 residues. This chain's CDR3 is CATSGARGRSYNEQFF. The CDR3 region has the DNA TGTGCCACCAGTGGGGCCCGGGGGCGCTCCTACAATGAGCAGTTCTTC.

A single count supports this clonotype. Possible read error: a much larger clone is one base away. The chain recombines TRBV6-1 with TRBJ2-7; weak D call: TRBD2 (6 bases). CDR3 length: 14 amino acids. V was clipped by 8 bases and J by 3 bases, with 17 bases between them. Germline V gene data show CDR1 as MNHNS and CDR2 as SASEGT. DNA of the CDR3: TGTGCCAGCGCCATAGCGGATCGCTACTACGAGCAGTACTTC. It yields the protein CASAIADRYYEQYF.

V usage is TRBV20-1 and J usage is TRBJ2-6; TRBD1 is a possible D gene (5 bases). The CDR3 loop spans 14 amino acids. Between the trimmed V and J ends, which lost 5 bases and 0 bases, there was a span of 8 bases. CDR1 DFQATT and CDR2 SNEGSKA come from the germline V gene (reference sequence). CDR3 amino acids: CSAPGHSGANVLTF. CDR3 nucleotide sequence: TGCAGTGCTCCAGGACACTCTGGGGCCAACGTCCTGACTTTC.

This clonotype appeared many times. The V call is TRBV3-1, the J call TRBJ2-7, with 9 bases fitting TRBD1. The J segment lost 7 bases and the V segment lost 0 bases, leaving 13 bases of the junction unmatched. This CDR3 region has 17 residues. Germline V CDR1 and CDR2: LGHDT, YNNKEL (reference sequence). The CDR3 spells CASSQEGPGQGPREQYF. The CDR3 bases are TGTGCCAGCAGCCAAGAGGGGCCGGGACAGGGACCTCGAGAGCAGTACTTC.

The CDR3 protein is CASSEFGSGRLNEQFF. The DNA for the CDR3 is TGTGCCAGCAGTGAATTTGGTTCGGGCAGACTCAATGAGCAGTTCTTC. This rearrangement joins TRBV25-1 to TRBJ2-1, with D unclear. The CDR3 runs 16 residues. V lost 1 base, J lost 6 bases, and 16 bases lay in between. Germline CDR1 reads MGHDK; CDR2 reads SYGVNS.

This clonotype came up a few times. This chain connects TRBV4-3 to TRBJ2-1; the D gene is possibly TRBD1 (5 bases). The CDR3 covers 16 residues. V gave up 1 base and J gave up 0 bases, with 10 bases separating them. Germline V lookup: CDR1 LGHNA, CDR2 YSLEER. This CDR3 reads CASSQGGQSSYNEQFF. CDR3 nucleotide sequence: TGCGCCAGCAGCCAAGGGGGCCAGTCCTCCTACAATGAGCAGTTCTTC.